These 21 T cell receptor beta chains came from one sample sequenced in a study of Graves' ophthalmopathy and Graves' hyperthyroidism. TCR beta CDR3 regions were amplified from RNA transcripts. A first-round RT-PCR used HTBI primers, followed by a second-round multiplex PCR. TCRdb reanalysed the multiplex PCR reads using MiXCR and keeps one entry per CDR3 protein. Here the sample spans 360,000 or so distinct CDR3 sequences, about 16% being singletons. Source material: peripheral blood. Receptor source: a woman aged 18-29 years with Graves' ophthalmopathy.

This clonotype was counted ten times or more. This chain connects TRBV2 to TRBJ1-3, with D maybe TRBD1 (5 bases). The germline V and J ends were trimmed by 6 bases and 0 bases, with 12 bases remaining between them. Per the germline V gene, CDR1 is SNHLY and CDR2 is FYNNEI. The CDR3 is 15 residues long. The chain's CDR3 is CASRFRDGSGNTIYF. In DNA form, the CDR3 reads TGTGCCAGCAGATTCCGGGACGGCTCTGGAAACACCATATATTTT.

In this sample, this clonotype turned up many times. V gene TRBV9 combines with J gene TRBJ1-1, with a possible D match to TRBD1 (5 bases). The CDR3 consists of 15 residues. Germline CDR1 and CDR2: SGDLS and YYNGEE. With 3 bases removed from V and 4 bases from J, the gap between germline ends came to 16 bases. The CDR3 spells CASSAGTAVGTEAFF. CDR3 in DNA: TGTGCCAGCAGCGCCGGGACGGCAGTGGGCACTGAAGCTTTCTTT.

This clonotype turned up a few times. The V and J genes are TRBV7-2 and TRBJ2-7; 8 bases match TRBD2. The CDR3 is 15 amino acids. The junction had 8 bases not matched to a gene; V was cut back by 4 bases and J by 3 bases. Germline V gene lookup returns CDR1 SGHTA and CDR2 FQGNSA. Here the CDR3 reads CASSSRGAGGYEQYF. The CDR3 region has the DNA TGTGCCAGCAGCTCGCGGGGGGCGGGGGGCTACGAGCAGTACTTC.

This clonotype was seen many times. This rearrangement joins TRBV10-3 to TRBJ2-7; maybe TRBD2 (5 bases). V was trimmed by 8 bases and J by 9 bases, leaving 17 bases between them. CDR3 length: 12 residues. The germline V gene has CDR1 ENHRY and CDR2 SYGVKD. The CDR3 bases are TGTGCCATCGGAGGCGCAGCAGACGGGCAGTACTTC. This encodes CAIGGAADGQYF.

This clonotype came up many times. The genes are TRBV7-9 and TRBJ1-6; no firm D call. Trimming removed 2 bases at V and 4 bases at J, with 9 bases between. This CDR3 has 15 residues. In germline, CDR1 is SEHNR, CDR2 FQNEAQ (reference sequence). The chain's CDR3 is CASSLITPYNSPLHF. The DNA of the CDR3 is TGTGCCAGCAGCTTAATCACCCCTTATAATTCACCCCTCCACTTT.

This clonotype has ten or more counts. V gene TRBV7-3 combines with J gene TRBJ2-7; 7 positions agree with TRBD1. The V gene's germline CDR1 is SGHTA and CDR2 FQGTGA. Unmatched junction bases numbered 6, after V lost 4 bases and J lost 3 bases. There are 14 residues in the CDR3. The CDR3 region has the DNA TGTGCCAGCAGCTCACATCGGGACAGCTACGAGCAGTACTTC. Protein: CASSSHRDSYEQYF. The variable domain in full, with the rest retrieved from reference TRBV7-3 and TRBJ2-7, is GAGVSQTPSNKVTEKGKYVELRCDPISGHTALYWYRQSLGQGPEFLIYFQGTGAADDSGLPNDRFFAVRPEGSVSTLKIQRTERGDSAVYLCASSSHRDSYEQYFGPGTRLTVT.

This chain connects TRBV6-1 to TRBJ1-5, with no clear D. Germline CDR1 MNHNS, CDR2 SASEGT. Between the trimmed V and J ends, which lost 7 bases and 3 bases, there was a span of 16 bases. This CDR3 has 15 amino acids. Here the CDR3 DNA reads TGTGCCAGCAACGTCGGGTCGAGTGCCAATCAGCCCCAGCATTTT. It yields the protein CASNVGSSANQPQHF.

This clonotype was counted at least ten times. The chain links TRBV19 to TRBJ1-5; D not resolved. Per germline, CDR1 LNHDA and CDR2 SQIVND (reference sequence). CDR3 size: 14 residues. Trimming took 7 bases from V and 0 from J, leaving 10 bases between them. CDR3 protein: CASIGQDSNQPQHF. As DNA, the CDR3 is TGTGCCAGTATTGGGCAGGATAGCAATCAGCCCCAGCATTTT.

This clonotype was seen ten or more times. This chain links TRBV24-1 with TRBJ2-5, with D perhaps TRBD2 (5 bases). Germline CDR1 and CDR2: KGHDR and SFDVKD. CDR3 length: 15 amino acids. V gave up 4 bases and J gave up 5 bases, with 16 bases separating them. CDR3 region: CATSDHLATVETQYF. CDR3 in DNA: TGTGCCACCAGTGACCATCTAGCTACCGTCGAGACCCAGTACTTC.

In this sample, this clonotype turned up many times. Written as DNA, the CDR3 is TGTGCCAGCAGTGCCAGAGACCGCGGGGAGCTGTTTTTT. Protein: CASSARDRGELFF. This rearrangement joins TRBV28 to TRBJ2-2; D gene uncertain. V was trimmed by 5 bases and J by 7 bases, leaving 11 bases between them. The CDR3 spans 13 residues. Germline CDR1 reads MDHEN; CDR2 reads SYDVKM.

In its sample, this clonotype was seen many times. The chain uses TRBV11-2 and TRBJ1-2; D perhaps matches TRBD1 (5 bases). Germline assignment: CDR1 SGHAT and CDR2 FQNNGV. V dropped 5 bases and J dropped 3 bases, with 13 bases sitting between them. This CDR3 has 14 amino acids. The CDR3 DNA sequence: TGTGCCAGCAGCAAACGGGGGGAGCACTATGGCTACACCTTC. It encodes CASSKRGEHYGYTF.

Only a few counts were recorded for this clonotype. The chain links TRBV3-1 to TRBJ2-7; 8 nucleotides align to TRBD2. The V segment lost 3 bases and the J segment 1 base; nucleotides outside the gene matches: 8. Germline CDR1 and CDR2: LGHDT and YNNKEL (reference sequence). This CDR3 spans 16 amino acids. This CDR3 is CASSQLGAGGSYEQYF. The CDR3 coding sequence is TGTGCCAGCAGCCAGCTAGGGGCGGGAGGTTCCTACGAGCAGTACTTC.

This clonotype has a count of ten or more. The genes are TRBV5-1 and TRBJ2-5; 9 nucleotides line up with TRBD2. The trim removed 1 base at V and 4 bases at J, leaving 8 bases unmatched. This CDR3 has 16 amino acids. The germline gives CDR1 SGHRS, CDR2 YFSETQ. The CDR3 spells CASSLRIAGDGETQYF. CDR3 nucleotides: TGCGCCAGCAGCTTGAGGATAGCGGGGGACGGAGAGACCCAGTACTTC.

The V call is TRBV5-5, the J call TRBJ2-2, with 12 bases aligning to TRBD2. The CDR3 consists of 16 residues. V gave up 6 bases and J gave up 3 bases; unmatched junction bases: 6. The germline CDR1 and CDR2 sequences are SGHKS and YYEKEE (reference sequence). The CDR3 DNA is TGTGCCAGCACCGATGGACTAGCGGGACACACCGGGGAGCTGTTTTTT. It is translated as CASTDGLAGHTGELFF.

This clonotype showed up many times. This chain joins TRBV5-1 and TRBJ2-5; 11 bases align to TRBD2. With 0 bases clipped from V and 5 bases from J, the junction kept 15 bases outside the gene matches. There are 19 residues in the CDR3. Germline-derived CDR1 and CDR2 are SGHRS and YFSETQ. CDR3 sequence: CASSLDTSGRHRDWETQYF. DNA of the CDR3: TGCGCCAGCAGCTTGGATACTAGCGGGAGACATCGGGATTGGGAGACCCAGTACTTC.

Ten or more counts support this clonotype. The chain has TRBV7-2 and TRBJ2-7, with no clear D. From germline, CDR1 is SGHTA and CDR2 FQGNSA. The CDR3 consists of 12 residues. The V end lost 3 bases, the J end lost 7 bases, and 10 bases lay between the germline ends. The CDR3 loop reads CASSFKYQEQYF. In nucleotides, the CDR3 is TGTGCCAGCAGCTTCAAATACCAGGAGCAGTACTTC. The variable domain in full, with the rest retrieved from reference TRBV7-2 and TRBJ2-7, is GAGVSQSPSNKVTEKGKDVELRCDPISGHTALYWYRQSLGQGLEFLIYFQGNSAPDKSGLPSDRFSAERTGGSVSTLTIQRTQQEDSAVYLCASSFKYQEQYFGPGTRLTVT.

This chain links TRBV6-5 with TRBJ1-6; no definite D call. The germline CDR1 and CDR2 sequences are MNHEY and SVGAGI. The ends were cut back, 0 bases at V and 10 bases at J, with 10 bases in the middle. The CDR3 contains 14 residues. The CDR3 DNA reads TGTGCCAGCAGTTACTCACAGCGGATCTCACCCCTCCACTTT. This sequence encodes CASSYSQRISPLHF.

This clonotype was seen many times. The V call is TRBV27, the J call TRBJ1-5; D call uncertain. Germline V CDR1 and CDR2: MNHEY, SMNVEV (reference sequence). V dropped 6 bases and J dropped 1 base, with 10 bases sitting between them. The length of the CDR3 is 14 residues. The CDR3 sequence: CASSPVTSNQPQHF. The CDR3, as DNA: TGTGCCAGCAGCCCTGTTACGAGCAATCAGCCCCAGCATTTT.

This clonotype was detected only a few times. V and J are TRBV4-2 and TRBJ2-7; 14 positions match TRBD2. CDR3 size: 18 residues. V dropped 4 bases and J dropped 3; count of bases not matched to a gene: 11. Germline V gene sequence: CDR1 LGHNA, CDR2 YNFKEQ. For the CDR3, the DNA is TGTGCCAGCAGCCTAACCGGGACTAGCGGGGGTACCGTCTACGAGCAGTACTTC. The encoded protein is CASSLTGTSGGTVYEQYF.

For this clonotype: One base away lies a much larger clone, so this may be a sequencing read error. The V and J genes are TRBV6-2 or TRBV6-3 and TRBJ2-5; unclear D gene. V lost 6 bases, J lost 4 bases, and 12 bases lay in between. The length of the CDR3 is 13 residues. Germline-derived CDR1 and CDR2 are MNHEY and SVGEGT. The CDR3 sequence is CASRTDTRETQYF. The CDR3 DNA reads TGTGCCAGCAGGACCGACACCCGAGAGACCCAGTACTTC.

This clonotype occurred many times. The CDR3: CATTDRSSVGNQPQHF. For the CDR3, the DNA is TGTGCCACCACGGACAGGTCATCGGTTGGCAATCAGCCCCAGCATTTT. The chain uses TRBV24-1 and TRBJ1-5; 7 bases line up with TRBD1. Germline lookup yields CDR1 KGHDR and CDR2 SFDVKD. After removal of 8 bases from V and 2 bases from J, the junction contained 11 bases not matched to a gene. CDR3 size: 16 residues.